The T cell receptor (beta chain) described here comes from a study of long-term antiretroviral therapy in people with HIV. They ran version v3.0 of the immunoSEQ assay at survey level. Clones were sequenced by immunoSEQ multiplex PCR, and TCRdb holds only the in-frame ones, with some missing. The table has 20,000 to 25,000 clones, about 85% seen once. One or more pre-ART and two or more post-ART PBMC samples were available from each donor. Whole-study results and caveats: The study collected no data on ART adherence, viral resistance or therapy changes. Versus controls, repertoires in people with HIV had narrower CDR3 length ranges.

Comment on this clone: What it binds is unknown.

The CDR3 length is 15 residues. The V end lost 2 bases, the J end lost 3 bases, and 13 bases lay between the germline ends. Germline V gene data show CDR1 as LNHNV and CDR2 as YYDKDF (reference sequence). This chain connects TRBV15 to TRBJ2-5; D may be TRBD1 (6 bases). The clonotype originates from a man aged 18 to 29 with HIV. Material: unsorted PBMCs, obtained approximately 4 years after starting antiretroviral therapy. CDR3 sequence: CATSRYTGTKETQYF. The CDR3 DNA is TGTGCCACCAGCAGATACACCGGGACAAAAGAGACCCAGTACTTC.